Presented here are 27 T cell receptor beta chains from one specimen sequenced in a study of T cell repertoires in ileal Crohn's disease. The assay was immunoSEQ multiplex PCR, and TCRdb's table has in-frame clones only and misses some. The table includes 9,500 to 11,000 clones, roughly 78% detected once. The time point is: neoterminal ileum biopsy at postoperative endoscopy, about 6 months after surgery. Sequenced sample: ileal tissue. The receptors originated from an adult with Crohn's disease.

The chain has TRBV5-1 and TRBJ2-2, with D unresolved. Germline V gene data show CDR1 as SGHRS and CDR2 as YFSETQ. V was trimmed by 1 base and J by 8 bases, leaving 6 bases between them. The CDR3 runs to 12 residues. The CDR3 sequence is CASSLNRGELFF. The CDR3 nucleotides are TGCGCCAGCAGCTTGAATCGTGGGGAGCTGTTTTTT.

The gene calls are TRBV6-5 and TRBJ1-4, with 7 bases that match TRBD1. The CDR3 runs 14 residues. Trimming at V came to 6 bases and at J to 7 bases, leaving 8 bases not matched to a gene. Germline assignment: CDR1 MNHEY and CDR2 SVGAGI. This chain's CDR3 is CASRLNRGPEKLFF. The CDR3 bases are TGTGCCAGCAGGTTAAACAGGGGTCCTGAAAAACTGTTTTTT.

The chain carries TRBV5-1 and TRBJ2-3, with a weak D call TRBD2 (6 bases). V lost 3 bases and J lost 1, with 12 bases in between. CDR1 and CDR2 (germline): SGHRS, YFSETQ. The CDR3 consists of 15 residues. CDR3 coding DNA: TGCGCCAGCAGCTCGGAGGGGCAGCGCACAGATACGCAGTATTTT. This sequence encodes CASSSEGQRTDTQYF. The full variable domain, in which reference TRBV5-1 and TRBJ2-3 provide the parts outside the CDR3, is KAGVTQTPRYLIKTRGQQVTLSCSPISGHRSVSWYQQTPGQGLQFLFEYFSETQRNKGNFPGRFSGRQFSNSRSEMNVSTLELGDSALYLCASSSEGQRTDTQYFGPGTRLTVL.

By proportion, this clone is large (0.1 to 1%). The V and J genes are TRBV2 and TRBJ1-5; TRBD1 matches 8 bases. CDR1 SNHLY and CDR2 FYNNEI come from the germline V gene. The CDR3 covers 14 residues. V shed 7 bases, J shed 6 bases, and the junction held 8 bases outside the gene matches. In DNA, the CDR3 is TGTGCCAGCAACCCCGGGACAGGCCCTCAGCCCCAGCATTTT. This sequence encodes CASNPGTGPQPQHF.

V gene TRBV5-1 combines with J gene TRBJ2-7, with 9 bases identical to TRBD1. J lost 3 bases, V lost 4 bases, and 8 bases had no gene match. CDR1 and CDR2 (germline): SGHRS, YFSETQ. This CDR3 contains 15 residues. The CDR3 sequence is CASSPSGQGFYEQYF. The CDR3 bases are TGCGCCAGCAGCCCCTCCGGACAGGGGTTCTACGAGCAGTACTTC.

This chain connects TRBV28 to TRBJ2-1; a weak D match, TRBD1 (5 bases). CDR1 and CDR2 (germline): MDHEN, SYDVKM. V was clipped by 6 bases and J by 10 bases, with 13 bases between them. This CDR3 spans 12 amino acids. CDR3 protein: CASSLRVAEQFF. CDR3 DNA: TGTGCCAGCAGCCTCAGGGTGGCGGAGCAGTTCTTC.

This clone was seen a single time. The rearrangement joins TRBV6-1 to TRBJ1-5, with 7 bases aligning to TRBD1. The junction had 7 bases not matched to a gene; V was cut back by 5 bases and J by 6 bases. Germline V gives CDR1 MNHNS, CDR2 SASEGT. The length of the CDR3 is 14 residues. In DNA, the CDR3 is TGTGCCAGCAGTCAAAGACAGGGTCGTCAGCCCCAGCATTTT. It translates to CASSQRQGRQPQHF.

The rearrangement links TRBV5-1 to TRBJ2-4; tentatively, D is TRBD1 (5 bases). V was pared by 0 bases and J by 9 bases, with 16 bases between. This CDR3 comprises 15 residues. The V gene's germline CDR1 is SGHRS and CDR2 YFSETQ. The CDR3 protein is CASSLDQGGSSIQYF. In nucleotides, the CDR3 is TGCGCCAGCAGCTTGGACCAGGGTGGGTCAAGCATTCAGTACTTC.

This chain joins TRBV18 and TRBJ2-7; 9 positions match TRBD2. CDR1 is KGHSH, CDR2 LQKENI, per germline. The CDR3 consists of 14 residues. With V trimmed by 2 bases and J by 7 bases, 6 bases remained unmatched. DNA of the CDR3: TGTGCCAGCTCACCAGCGGGGGGGCCTTCTGAGCAGTACTTC. As protein: CASSPAGGPSEQYF.

This clone turned up a few times. This chain links TRBV15 with TRBJ1-2, with 7 bases aligning to TRBD1. Germline CDR1 reads LNHNV; CDR2 reads YYDKDF (reference sequence). Trimming cost V 0 bases and J 2 bases; bases outside gene matches: 3. The length of the CDR3 is 15 residues. The CDR3 loop reads CATSRENRGNYGYTF. CDR3 nucleotide sequence: TGTGCCACCAGCAGAGAAAACAGGGGAAACTATGGCTACACCTTC.

This clone was recorded a few times. The V gene is TRBV2, the J gene TRBJ2-7; 8 bases fit TRBD1. The junction had 4 bases not matched to a gene; V was cut back by 3 bases and J by 6 bases. CDR1 SNHLY and CDR2 FYNNEI come from the germline V gene. CDR3 length: 13 residues. CDR3 DNA: TGTGCCAGCAGTGAGACAGGGGCTGGCGAGCAGTACTTC. This encodes CASSETGAGEQYF.

The chain links TRBV2 to TRBJ1-4, with 12 bases identical to TRBD1. The CDR3 is made up of 13 amino acids. The germline gives CDR1 SNHLY, CDR2 FYNNEI. J was trimmed by 10 bases and V by 8 bases; bases with no gene match: 5. The CDR3 protein is CASGGQGAGKLFF. The CDR3 nucleotides are TGTGCCAGCGGGGGACAGGGGGCCGGAAAACTGTTTTTT.

The V gene is TRBV6-1, the J gene TRBJ1-1, with a possible D match to TRBD1 (5 bases). Germline V gene sequence: CDR1 MNHNS, CDR2 SASEGT. The CDR3 loop spans 15 amino acids. The germline V and J ends were trimmed by 2 bases and 7 bases, with 17 bases remaining between them. CDR3 sequence reads: CASSELGGGYDEAFF. The DNA of the CDR3 is TGTGCCAGCAGTGAACTTGGTGGGGGGTATGATGAAGCTTTCTTT.

For this clone: An end of the junction does not agree with germline; a read error may underlie this. The rearrangement links TRBV6-5 to TRBJ1-2; D might be TRBD1 (5 bases). Germline V gene sequence: CDR1 MNHEY, CDR2 SVGAGI. The CDR3 covers 14 residues. CDR3 residues: CASSDSDTGVGYTF. CDR3 coding DNA: TGTGCCAGCAGTGACTCGGACACTGGGGTCGGCTACACCTTC.

The chain joins TRBV7-9 to TRBJ1-2; tentative D call: TRBD1 (6 bases). Germline lookup yields CDR1 SEHNR and CDR2 FQNEAQ (reference sequence). V was pared by 4 bases and J by 8 bases, with 20 bases between. This CDR3 is 15 amino acids long. CDR3 nucleotides: TGTGCCAGCAGCTCACTCCCGCCAGGGGCTTGGGGCTACACCTTC. Its translation: CASSSLPPGAWGYTF.

The gene calls are TRBV5-1 and TRBJ1-4; D unclear. This CDR3 has 15 residues. Trimming cost V 4 bases and J 0 bases, with 10 bases left between them. CDR1 and CDR2 from the germline V gene are SGHRS and YFSETQ. Here the CDR3 DNA reads TGCGCCAGCAGCCTGCTAGTTGCAACTAATGAAAAACTGTTTTTT. Residues: CASSLLVATNEKLFF. The entire variable domain, with the rest obtained from reference TRBV5-1 and TRBJ1-4, is as follows: KAGVTQTPRYLIKTRGQQVTLSCSPISGHRSVSWYQQTPGQGLQFLFEYFSETQRNKGNFPGRFSGRQFSNSRSEMNVSTLELGDSALYLCASSLLVATNEKLFFGSGTQLSVL.

The rearrangement uses TRBV18 and TRBJ2-7, with D tentatively TRBD2 (5 bases). The CDR3 is made up of 19 amino acids. The V gene lost 0 bases and the J gene lost 5 bases, with 26 bases spanning the gap. Germline loops: CDR1 KGHSH, CDR2 LQKENI. The CDR3: CASSPPEGLLSGSSHEQYF. As DNA, the CDR3 is TGTGCCAGCTCACCACCAGAGGGTCTCCTTTCCGGGTCGTCGCACGAGCAGTACTTC.

The chain joins TRBV10-3 to TRBJ1-1; TRBD1 matches 11 bases. The V segment lost 11 bases and the J segment 0 bases; nucleotides outside the gene matches: 8. This CDR3 spans 15 amino acids. Per the germline V gene, CDR1 is ENHRY and CDR2 is SYGVKD. CDR3 protein: CAVSDRGQVNTEAFF. As DNA, the CDR3 is TGTGCCGTATCGGACAGGGGGCAAGTGAACACTGAAGCTTTCTTT.

J is TRBJ1-1 and V is TRBV10-1; D is ambiguous. CDR1 is WNHNN, CDR2 SYGVQD, per germline (reference sequence). Trimming cost V 2 bases and J 8 bases, with 9 bases left between them. CDR3 length: 12 amino acids. The CDR3 reads CASSEGPGEAFF. The DNA of the CDR3 is TGCGCCAGCAGTGAGGGGCCCGGAGAAGCTTTCTTT.

This chain uses TRBV6-4 with TRBJ2-3; D gene uncertain. The V and J ends lost 4 bases and 0 bases respectively, with 2 bases between them. CDR1 and CDR2 from the germline V gene are MRHNA and SNTAGT. The CDR3 consists of 12 residues. Here the CDR3 DNA reads TGTGCCAGCAGTGCTAGCACAGATACGCAGTATTTT. This sequence encodes CASSASTDTQYF.

The chain recombines TRBV5-6 with TRBJ1-5, with D possibly TRBD1 on 6 matching bases. Trimming pared 2 bases from V and 5 bases from J, leaving 14 bases between. Germline values: CDR1 SGHDT, CDR2 YYEEEE. This CDR3 is 15 amino acids long. CDR3 DNA sequence: TGTGCCAGCAGCTTAACCGGGACACCCGATCAGCCCCAGCATTTT. Its protein is CASSLTGTPDQPQHF.

The sample holds a few counts of this clone. V is TRBV5-4 and J is TRBJ2-1, with 10 bases that match TRBD2. In germline, CDR1 is SGHNT, CDR2 YYREEE (reference sequence). The CDR3 is 16 residues long. The V segment lost 0 bases and the J segment 6 bases; nucleotides outside the gene matches: 6. The DNA of the CDR3 is TGTGCCAGCAGCTTGGCAAGCGGGGGGGCCGGCAATGAGCAGTTCTTC. Translated: CASSLASGGAGNEQFF. The full variable domain, rest sourced from reference TRBV5-4 and TRBJ2-1, is ETGVTQSPTHLIKTRGQQVTLRCSSQSGHNTVSWYQQALGQGPQFIFQYYREEENGRGNFPPRFSGLQFPNYSSELNVNALELDDSALYLCASSLASGGAGNEQFFGPGTRLTVL.

This clone was found a few times. The chain is built from TRBV5-4 and TRBJ2-3; possible D gene TRBD2, 6 bases. The CDR3 consists of 12 residues. V was clipped by 2 bases and J by 7 bases, with 8 bases between them. The V gene's germline CDR1 is SGHNT and CDR2 YYREEE (reference sequence). The CDR3 DNA follows: TGTGCCAGCAGCTTAGCGGGTAATACGCAGTATTTT. Protein product: CASSLAGNTQYF.

The chain recombines TRBV5-1 with TRBJ1-2; no clear D. Germline loops: CDR1 SGHRS, CDR2 YFSETQ. The CDR3 runs to 13 residues. Trimming shortened V by 0 bases and J by 1 base, and 4 bases separated the two germline ends. The CDR3 sequence is CASSLAGNYGYTF. The CDR3 DNA follows: TGCGCCAGCAGCTTGGCAGGTAACTATGGCTACACCTTC.

This clone turned up a few times. The chain recombines TRBV18 with TRBJ1-4; 8 bases fit TRBD1. There are 15 residues in the CDR3. V was pared by 10 bases and J by 8 bases, with 15 bases of the junction left unmatched. The germline V gene has CDR1 KGHSH and CDR2 LQKENI. The CDR3 DNA sequence: TGTGCCACCTTAACCGGGACAGGTAAGGGAGAAAAACTGTTTTTT. Amino acid sequence: CATLTGTGKGEKLFF.

The V call is TRBV19, the J call TRBJ1-4, with 7 nucleotides matching TRBD1. V dropped 5 bases and J dropped 4; count of bases not matched to a gene: 7. Germline CDR1 LNHDA, CDR2 SQIVND (reference sequence). The CDR3 has 15 residues. CDR3 nucleotides: TGTGCCAGTAGTGGGGGACAGTCTTATAATGAAAAACTGTTTTTT. It encodes CASSGGQSYNEKLFF. Full variable domain (missing parts from reference TRBV19 and TRBJ1-4): DGGITQSPKYLFRKEGQNVTLSCEQNLNHDAMYWYRQDPGQGLRLIYYSQIVNDFQKGDIAEGYSVSREKKESFPLTVTSAQKNPTAFYLCASSGGQSYNEKLFFGSGTQLSVL.

The chain carries TRBV19 and TRBJ1-3; D may be TRBD1 (6 bases). The CDR3 has 14 amino acids. Germline V gene sequence: CDR1 LNHDA, CDR2 SQIVND (reference sequence). V gave up 8 bases and J gave up 0 bases, with 11 bases separating them. Here the CDR3 reads CASDRGGSGNTIYF. CDR3 bases: TGTGCCAGTGACCGAGGGGGCTCTGGAAACACCATATATTTT.